This T cell receptor beta chain appears in the sequencing data of a study of CD8 T cells in Susac syndrome. RNA, at about 0.45 to 1 ug, was reverse transcribed with random hexamers. Across 54 Vbeta and 13 Jbeta, TCR beta CDR3 was amplified with immunoSEQ multiplex PCR. TCRdb analysed the immunoSEQ multiplex PCR reads with MiXCR anew, one entry per CDR3 protein. The sample records hundreds of thousands of distinct CDR3 sequences, about 94% being singletons. TCR beta was sequenced from blood CD8+ and CD4+ T cells. Treatment-naive patients with stable or active relapsing-remitting disease served as multiple sclerosis controls. TEMRA cells were enriched by FACS, while CD8+ and CD4+ T cells were obtained through a negative isolation that was performed magnetically. This sequence originates from a human donor with multiple sclerosis. Sequencing used CD4+ T cells from PBMCs.

CDR3 amino acids: CASSRGQSGYTF. CDR3 nucleotide sequence: TGTGCCAGCAGCCGTGGACAGAGTGGCTACACCTTC. This chain connects TRBV6-5 to TRBJ1-2; tentatively, D is TRBD1 (6 bases). Trimming took off 6 bases at V and 7 bases at J, with 12 bases between the two ends. The CDR3 contains 12 residues. Germline CDR1 is MNHEY and CDR2 is SVGAGI.